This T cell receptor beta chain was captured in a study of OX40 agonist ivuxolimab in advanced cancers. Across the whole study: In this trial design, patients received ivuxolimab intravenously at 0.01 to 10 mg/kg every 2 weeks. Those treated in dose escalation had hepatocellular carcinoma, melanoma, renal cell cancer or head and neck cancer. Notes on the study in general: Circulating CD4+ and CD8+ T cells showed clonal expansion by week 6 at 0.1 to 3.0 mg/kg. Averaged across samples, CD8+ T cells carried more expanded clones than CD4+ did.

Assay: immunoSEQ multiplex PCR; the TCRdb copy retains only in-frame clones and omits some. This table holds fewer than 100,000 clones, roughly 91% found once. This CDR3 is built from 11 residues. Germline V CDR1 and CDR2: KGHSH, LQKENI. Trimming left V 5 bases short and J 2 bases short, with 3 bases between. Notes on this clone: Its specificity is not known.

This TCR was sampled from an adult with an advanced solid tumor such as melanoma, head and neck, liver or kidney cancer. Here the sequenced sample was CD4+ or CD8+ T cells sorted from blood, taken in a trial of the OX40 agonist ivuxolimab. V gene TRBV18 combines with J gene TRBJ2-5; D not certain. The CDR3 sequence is CASSVQETQYF. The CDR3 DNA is TGTGCCAGCTCAGTTCAAGAGACCCAGTACTTC. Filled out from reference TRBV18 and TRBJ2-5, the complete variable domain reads NAGVMQNPRHLVRRRGQEARLRCSPMKGHSHVYWYRQLPEEGLKFMVYLQKENIIDESGMPKERFSAEFPKEGPSILRIQQVVRGDSAAYFCASSVQETQYFGPGTRLLVL.